This TCR beta chain was identified during a study of blood T cell repertoires in COVID-19. As for the study in general: There were acute and convalescent COVID-19 samples, and they came from the United States, Italy and Spain. PBMCs, B-cell-depleted T cells, or T cells were the source of the cDNA or gDNA that made up the material.

Original processing notes: Reference gene primer amplification yielded estimated nucleated cell counts. Assay: immunoSEQ multiplex PCR; the TCRdb copy retains only in-frame clones and omits some. The V and J calls and clone size are taken from that table; D and trimming were inferred from the DNA. The data contain about 46,000 clones, just over 85% of them singletons. The germline gives CDR1 MDHEN, CDR2 SYDVKM. This CDR3 region has 18 residues. With 5 bases clipped from V and 8 bases from J, the junction kept 17 bases outside the gene matches. Material: peripheral blood. The receptor comes from an elderly man with active COVID-19. The rearrangement joins TRBV28 to TRBJ2-3, with 12 bases fitting TRBD2. The CDR3 DNA sequence: TGTGCCAGCAGTCCCCTGAGGGACCCTAGCGGGAGGGCTGGTACGCAGTATTTT. Amino acids: CASSPLRDPSGRAGTQYF.